The present TCR beta chain was sequenced within a study of T cell responses to AZD1222 COVID-19 vaccine. The wider study: The analysis combined second doses at about 4 or about 12 weeks. Broader study findings: The study identified only five to seven AZD1222 recipients as seropositive at baseline. Without day 14 samples, only post-peak T cell repertoires were studied. A reported finding is that nearly half of spike-specific TCRs target unmutated variant regions.

Notes on this clone: Its antigen is unidentified.

The CDR3 has 15 amino acids. The germline V and J ends were trimmed by 3 bases and 6 bases, with 17 bases remaining between them. The V gene's germline CDR1 is MNHEY and CDR2 SMNVEV (reference sequence). Clones were sequenced by immunoSEQ multiplex PCR, and TCRdb holds only the in-frame ones, with some missing. The profile covers more than 85,000 clones, with around 80% appearing a single time and more than 20% taken by the ten largest. This chain joins TRBV27 and TRBJ1-2; tentatively, D is TRBD1 (5 bases). The TCR comes from an adult in good health. This sample comprised peripheral blood, obtained on day 0 of AZD1222 vaccination. This CDR3 reads CASSFDPFQGNGYTF. The CDR3 nucleotides read TGTGCCAGCAGTTTCGATCCTTTCCAGGGCAATGGCTACACCTTC.